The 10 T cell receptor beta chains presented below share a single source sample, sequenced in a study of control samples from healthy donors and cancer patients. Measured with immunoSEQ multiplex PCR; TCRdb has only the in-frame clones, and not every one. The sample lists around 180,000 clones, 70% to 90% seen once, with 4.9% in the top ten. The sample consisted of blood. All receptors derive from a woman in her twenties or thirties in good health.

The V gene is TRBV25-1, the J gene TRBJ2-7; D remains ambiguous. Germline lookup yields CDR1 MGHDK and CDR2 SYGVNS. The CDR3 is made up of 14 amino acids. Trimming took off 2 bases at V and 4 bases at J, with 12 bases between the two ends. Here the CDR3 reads CASSEVGVAYEQYF. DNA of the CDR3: TGTGCCAGCAGTGAAGTTGGAGTAGCTTACGAGCAGTACTTC.

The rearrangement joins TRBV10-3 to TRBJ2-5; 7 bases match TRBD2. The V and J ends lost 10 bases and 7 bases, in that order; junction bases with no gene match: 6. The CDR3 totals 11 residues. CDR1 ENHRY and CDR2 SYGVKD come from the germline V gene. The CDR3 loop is CATRESRTQYF. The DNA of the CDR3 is TGTGCCACGCGGGAGTCGAGGACCCAGTACTTC.

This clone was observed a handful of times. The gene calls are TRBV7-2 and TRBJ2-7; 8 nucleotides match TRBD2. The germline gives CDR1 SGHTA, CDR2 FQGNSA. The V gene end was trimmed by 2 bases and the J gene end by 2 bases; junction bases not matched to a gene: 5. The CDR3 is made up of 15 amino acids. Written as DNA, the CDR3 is TGTGCCAGCAGCTTACAAGCGGGGGAGACCTACGAGCAGTACTTC. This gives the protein CASSLQAGETYEQYF.

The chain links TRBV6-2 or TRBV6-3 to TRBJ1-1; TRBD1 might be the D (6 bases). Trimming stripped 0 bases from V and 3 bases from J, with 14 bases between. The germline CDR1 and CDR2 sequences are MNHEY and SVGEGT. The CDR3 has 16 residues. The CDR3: CASSYSYRVGYTEAFF. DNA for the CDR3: TGTGCCAGCAGTTACTCCTACAGGGTGGGTTACACTGAAGCTTTCTTT.

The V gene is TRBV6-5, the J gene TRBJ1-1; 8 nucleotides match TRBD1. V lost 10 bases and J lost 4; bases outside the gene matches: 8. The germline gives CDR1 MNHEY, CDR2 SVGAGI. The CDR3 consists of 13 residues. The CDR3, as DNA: TGTGCCACCCTGGTAACAGGGGGCACTGAAGCTTTCTTT. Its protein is CATLVTGGTEAFF.

CDR3 region: CASSGGFDQPQHF. DNA for the CDR3: TGTGCCAGTAGTGGGGGATTCGATCAGCCCCAGCATTTT. The rearrangement joins TRBV19 to TRBJ1-5; D perhaps matches TRBD1 (5 bases). The CDR3 is 13 residues long. Germline V CDR1 and CDR2: LNHDA, SQIVND (reference sequence). The germline V and J ends were trimmed by 5 bases and 5 bases, with 10 bases remaining between them.

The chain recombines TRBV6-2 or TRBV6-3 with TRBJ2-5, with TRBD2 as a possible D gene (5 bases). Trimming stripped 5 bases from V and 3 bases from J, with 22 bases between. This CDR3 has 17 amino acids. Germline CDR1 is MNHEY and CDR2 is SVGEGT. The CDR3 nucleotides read TGTGCCAGCAGTCCAAAAACAGCGGTTTCCCCGGAAGAGACCCAGTACTTC. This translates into CASSPKTAVSPEETQYF.

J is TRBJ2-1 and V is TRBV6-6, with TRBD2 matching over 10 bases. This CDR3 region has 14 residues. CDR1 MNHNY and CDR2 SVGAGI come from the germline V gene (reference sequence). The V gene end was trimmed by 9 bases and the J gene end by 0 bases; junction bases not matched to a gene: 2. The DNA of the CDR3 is TGTGCCAGTCAGCGGGAGGGCTCCTACAATGAGCAGTTCTTC. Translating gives CASQREGSYNEQFF.

CDR3 nucleotides: TGTGCCAGCGTCTGGACAGGGTCAAATAATGAGCAGTTCTTC. This encodes CASVWTGSNNEQFF. J is TRBJ2-1 and V is TRBV6-6, with 8 bases that match TRBD1. Trimming took 8 bases from V and 7 from J; bases not matched to a gene: 10. The CDR3 is 14 residues long. The germline CDR1 and CDR2 sequences are MNHNY and SVGAGI (reference sequence).

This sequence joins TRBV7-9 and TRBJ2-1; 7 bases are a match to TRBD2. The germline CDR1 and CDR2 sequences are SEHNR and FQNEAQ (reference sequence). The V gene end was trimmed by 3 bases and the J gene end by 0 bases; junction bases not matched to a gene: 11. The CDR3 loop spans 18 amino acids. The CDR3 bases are TGTGCCAGCAGCTTGGCTACTGGAGCGGGGCGCTCCTACAATGAGCAGTTCTTC. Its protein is CASSLATGAGRSYNEQFF.